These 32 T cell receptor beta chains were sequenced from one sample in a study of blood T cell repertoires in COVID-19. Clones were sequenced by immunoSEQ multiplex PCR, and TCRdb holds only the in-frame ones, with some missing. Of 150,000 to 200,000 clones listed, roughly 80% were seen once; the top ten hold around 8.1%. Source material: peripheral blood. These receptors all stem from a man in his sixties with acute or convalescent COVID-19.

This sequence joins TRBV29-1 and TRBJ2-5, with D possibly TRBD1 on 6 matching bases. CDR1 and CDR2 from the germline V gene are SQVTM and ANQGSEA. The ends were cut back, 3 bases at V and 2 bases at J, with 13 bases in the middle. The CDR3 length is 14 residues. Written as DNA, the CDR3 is TGCAGCGTTGACACGGTCGGGACACAAGAGACCCAGTACTTC. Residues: CSVDTVGTQETQYF.

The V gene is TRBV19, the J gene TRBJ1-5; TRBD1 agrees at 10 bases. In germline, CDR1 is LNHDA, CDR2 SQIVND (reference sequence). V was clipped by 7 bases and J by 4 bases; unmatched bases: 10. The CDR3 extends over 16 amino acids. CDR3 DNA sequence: TGTGCCAGTACCCCTCAGACAGGGGGCGAAAATCAGCCCCAGCATTTT. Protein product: CASTPQTGGENQPQHF.

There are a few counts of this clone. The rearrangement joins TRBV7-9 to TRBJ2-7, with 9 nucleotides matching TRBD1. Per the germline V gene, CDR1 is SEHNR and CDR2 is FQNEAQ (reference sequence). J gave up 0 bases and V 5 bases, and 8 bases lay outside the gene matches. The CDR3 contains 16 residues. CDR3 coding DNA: TGTGCCAGCAGCAAGTCTGGGACAGGGTTCTCCTACGAGCAGTACTTC. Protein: CASSKSGTGFSYEQYF.

The chain's CDR3 is CASSATLTPTGSGNTIYF. DNA of the CDR3: TGTGCCAGTAGTGCCACCCTTACTCCAACAGGGTCCGGAAACACCATATATTTT. The chain carries TRBV19 and TRBJ1-3; a weak D match, TRBD1 (6 bases). V dropped 5 bases and J dropped 4 bases, with 24 bases sitting between them. The CDR3 contains 18 residues. CDR1 and CDR2 (germline): LNHDA, SQIVND (reference sequence).

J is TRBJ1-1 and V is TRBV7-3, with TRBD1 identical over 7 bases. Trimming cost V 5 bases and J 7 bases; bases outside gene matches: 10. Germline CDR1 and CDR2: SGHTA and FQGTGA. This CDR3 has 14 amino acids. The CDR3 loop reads CASSPTRDSDEAFF. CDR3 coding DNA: TGTGCCAGCAGCCCCACGAGGGACAGTGATGAAGCTTTCTTT.

The CDR3: CASSLWAGTGNNEQYF. The CDR3 region has the DNA TGTGCCAGCAGTTTATGGGCCGGGACAGGGAACAACGAGCAGTACTTC. The chain employs TRBV27 and TRBJ2-7, with 9 positions matching TRBD1. The trim removed 1 base at V and 5 bases at J, leaving 9 bases unmatched. The germline V gene has CDR1 MNHEY and CDR2 SMNVEV (reference sequence). The CDR3 extends over 16 amino acids.

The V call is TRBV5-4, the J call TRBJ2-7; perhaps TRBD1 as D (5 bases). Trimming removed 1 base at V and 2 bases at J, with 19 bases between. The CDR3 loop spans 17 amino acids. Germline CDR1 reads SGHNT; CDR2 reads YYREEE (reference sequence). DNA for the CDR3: TGTGCCAGCAGCTTGACATCCCCCTCGACAGTTACCTACGAGCAGTACTTC. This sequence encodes CASSLTSPSTVTYEQYF. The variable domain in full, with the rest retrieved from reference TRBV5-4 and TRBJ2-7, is ETGVTQSPTHLIKTRGQQVTLRCSSQSGHNTVSWYQQALGQGPQFIFQYYREEENGRGNFPPRFSGLQFPNYSSELNVNALELDDSALYLCASSLTSPSTVTYEQYFGPGTRLTVT.

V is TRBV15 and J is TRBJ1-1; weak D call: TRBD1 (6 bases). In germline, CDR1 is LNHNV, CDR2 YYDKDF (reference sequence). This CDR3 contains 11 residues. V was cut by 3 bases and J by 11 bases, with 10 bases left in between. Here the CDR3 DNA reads TGTGCCACCAGCAGGGACAGCGATGCTTTCTTT. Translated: CATSRDSDAFF.

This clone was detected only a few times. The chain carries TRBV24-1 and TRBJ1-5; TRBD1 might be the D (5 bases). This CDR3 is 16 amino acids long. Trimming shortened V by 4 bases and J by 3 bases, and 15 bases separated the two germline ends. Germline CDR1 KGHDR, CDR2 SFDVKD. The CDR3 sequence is CATSDPHDSLNQPQHF. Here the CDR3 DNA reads TGTGCCACCAGTGACCCTCATGACAGCCTCAATCAGCCCCAGCATTTT.

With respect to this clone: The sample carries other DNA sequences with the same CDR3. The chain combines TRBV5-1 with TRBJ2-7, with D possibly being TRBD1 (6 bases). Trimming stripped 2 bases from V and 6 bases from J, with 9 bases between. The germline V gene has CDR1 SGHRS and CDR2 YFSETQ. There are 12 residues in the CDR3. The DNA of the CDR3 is TGCGCCAGCAGCTTCCAGGGGCTCGAGCAGTACTTC. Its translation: CASSFQGLEQYF. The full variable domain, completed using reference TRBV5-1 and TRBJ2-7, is KAGVTQTPRYLIKTRGQQVTLSCSPISGHRSVSWYQQTPGQGLQFLFEYFSETQRNKGNFPGRFSGRQFSNSRSEMNVSTLELGDSALYLCASSFQGLEQYFGPGTRLTVT.

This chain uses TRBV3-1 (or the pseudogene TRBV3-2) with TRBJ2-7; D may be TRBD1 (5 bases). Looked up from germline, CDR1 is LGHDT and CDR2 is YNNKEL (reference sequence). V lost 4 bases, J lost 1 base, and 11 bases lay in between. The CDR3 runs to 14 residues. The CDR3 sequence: CASSPPTGSYEQYF. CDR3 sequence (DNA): TGTGCCAGCAGCCCCCCCACAGGTTCCTACGAGCAGTACTTC.

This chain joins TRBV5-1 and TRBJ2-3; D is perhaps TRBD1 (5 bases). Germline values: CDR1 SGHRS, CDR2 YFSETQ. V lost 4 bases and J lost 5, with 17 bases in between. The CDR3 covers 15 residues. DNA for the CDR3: TGCGCCAGCAGCATCGAAGACAGATTCATAGATACGCAGTATTTT. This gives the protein CASSIEDRFIDTQYF.

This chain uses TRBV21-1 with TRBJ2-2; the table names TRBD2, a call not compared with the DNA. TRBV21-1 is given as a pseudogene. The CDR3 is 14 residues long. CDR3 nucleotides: TGTGCCAGCAGCAAAGAGTCACCGAGCGGGGAGCTGTTTTTT. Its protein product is CASSKESPSGELFF.

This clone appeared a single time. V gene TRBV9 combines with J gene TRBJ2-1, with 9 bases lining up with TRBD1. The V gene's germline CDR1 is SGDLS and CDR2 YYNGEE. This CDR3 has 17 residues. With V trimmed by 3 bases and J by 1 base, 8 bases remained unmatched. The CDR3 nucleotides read TGTGCCAGCAGCGCAAACAGGGGGCCCGAATCCTACAATGAGCAGTTCTTC. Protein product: CASSANRGPESYNEQFF. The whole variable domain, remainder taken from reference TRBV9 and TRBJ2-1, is DSGVTQTPKHLITATGQRVTLRCSPRSGDLSVYWYQQSLDQGLQFLIQYYNGEERAKGNILERFSAQQFPDLHSELNLSSLELGDSALYFCASSANRGPESYNEQFFGPGTRLTVL.

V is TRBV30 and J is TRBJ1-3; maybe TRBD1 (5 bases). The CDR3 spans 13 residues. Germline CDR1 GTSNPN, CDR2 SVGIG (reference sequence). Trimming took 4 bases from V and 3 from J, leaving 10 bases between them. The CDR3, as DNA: TGTGCCTGGACCAGGGCGAATGGAAACACCATATATTTT. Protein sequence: CAWTRANGNTIYF.

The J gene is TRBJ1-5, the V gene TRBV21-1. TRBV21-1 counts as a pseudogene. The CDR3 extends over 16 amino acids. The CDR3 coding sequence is TGTGCCAGCAGCAAAGAGTCCTACGGTAGCAATCAGCCCCAGCATTTT. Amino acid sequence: CASSKESYGSNQPQHF.

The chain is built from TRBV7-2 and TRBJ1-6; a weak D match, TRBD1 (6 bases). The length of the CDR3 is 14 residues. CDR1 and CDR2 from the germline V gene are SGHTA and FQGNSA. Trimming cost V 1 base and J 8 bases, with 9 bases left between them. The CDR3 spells CASSLDAGDSPLHF. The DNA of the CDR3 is TGTGCCAGCAGCTTAGACGCAGGGGATTCACCCCTCCACTTT.

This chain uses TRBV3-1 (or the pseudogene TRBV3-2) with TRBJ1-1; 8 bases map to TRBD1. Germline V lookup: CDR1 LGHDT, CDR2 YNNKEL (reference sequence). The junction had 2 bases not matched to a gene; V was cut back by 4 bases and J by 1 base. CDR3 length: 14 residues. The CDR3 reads CASSPGQENTEAFF. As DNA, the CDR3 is TGTGCCAGCAGCCCGGGACAGGAGAACACTGAAGCTTTCTTT.

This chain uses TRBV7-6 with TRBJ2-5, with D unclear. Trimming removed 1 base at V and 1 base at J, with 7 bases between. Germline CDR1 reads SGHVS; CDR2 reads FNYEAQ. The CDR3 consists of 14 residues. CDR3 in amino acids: CASSLGAAQETQYF. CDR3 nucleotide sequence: TGTGCCAGCAGCTTAGGGGCAGCCCAAGAGACCCAGTACTTC.

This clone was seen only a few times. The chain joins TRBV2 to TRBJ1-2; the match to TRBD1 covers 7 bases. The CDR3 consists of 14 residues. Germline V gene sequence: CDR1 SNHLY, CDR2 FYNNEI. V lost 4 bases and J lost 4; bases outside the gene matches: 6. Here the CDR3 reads CASSGEGTAYGYTF. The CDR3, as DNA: TGTGCCAGCAGTGGGGAAGGGACAGCCTATGGCTACACCTTC. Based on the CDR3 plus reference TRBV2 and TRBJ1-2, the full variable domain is EPEVTQTPSHQVTQMGQEVILRCVPISNHLYFYWYRQILGQKVEFLVSFYNNEISEKSEIFDDQFSVERPDGSNFTLKIRSTKLEDSAMYFCASSGEGTAYGYTFGSGTRLTVV.

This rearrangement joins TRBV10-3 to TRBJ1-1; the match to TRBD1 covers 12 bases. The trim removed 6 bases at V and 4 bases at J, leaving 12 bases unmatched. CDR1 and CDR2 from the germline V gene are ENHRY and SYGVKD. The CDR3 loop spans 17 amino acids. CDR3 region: CAISDPAGDRGPTEAFF. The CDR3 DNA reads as TGTGCCATCAGCGACCCCGCCGGGGACAGGGGGCCCACTGAAGCTTTCTTT.

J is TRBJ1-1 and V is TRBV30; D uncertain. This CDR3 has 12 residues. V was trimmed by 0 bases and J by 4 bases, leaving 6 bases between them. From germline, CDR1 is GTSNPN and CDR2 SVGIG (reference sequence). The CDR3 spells CAWSVGVTEAFF. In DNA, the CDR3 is TGTGCCTGGAGTGTCGGGGTCACTGAAGCTTTCTTT.

The CDR3, as DNA: TGTGCCAGCAGCTTGGTAGGCAGGGGTCGTGGCTACACCTTC. Protein sequence: CASSLVGRGRGYTF. This chain connects TRBV5-4 to TRBJ1-2; D possibly corresponds to TRBD1 (6 bases). The V end lost 0 bases, the J end lost 7 bases, and 13 bases lay between the germline ends. The CDR3 sequence is 14 residues long. The germline gives CDR1 SGHNT, CDR2 YYREEE (reference sequence).

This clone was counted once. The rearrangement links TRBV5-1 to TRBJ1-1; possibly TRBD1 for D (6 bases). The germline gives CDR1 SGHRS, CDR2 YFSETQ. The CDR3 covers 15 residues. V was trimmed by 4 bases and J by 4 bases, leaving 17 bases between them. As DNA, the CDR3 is TGCGCCAGCAGCCCATCAGGGGCGTCGGGCACTGAAGCTTTCTTT. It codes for CASSPSGASGTEAFF.

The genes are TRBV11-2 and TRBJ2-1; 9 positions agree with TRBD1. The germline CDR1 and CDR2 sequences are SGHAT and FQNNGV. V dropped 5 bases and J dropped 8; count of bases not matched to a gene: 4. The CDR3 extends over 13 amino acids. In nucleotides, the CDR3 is TGTGCCAGCAGCACGGACAGGGGAGATGAGCAGTTCTTC. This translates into CASSTDRGDEQFF.

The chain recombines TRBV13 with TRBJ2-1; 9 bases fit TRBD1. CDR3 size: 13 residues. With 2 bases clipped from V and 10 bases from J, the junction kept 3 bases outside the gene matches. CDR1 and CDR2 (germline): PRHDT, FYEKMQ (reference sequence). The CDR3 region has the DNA TGTGCCAGCAGCTTAATTGGGACAGGGGAGCAGTTCTTC. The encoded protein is CASSLIGTGEQFF.

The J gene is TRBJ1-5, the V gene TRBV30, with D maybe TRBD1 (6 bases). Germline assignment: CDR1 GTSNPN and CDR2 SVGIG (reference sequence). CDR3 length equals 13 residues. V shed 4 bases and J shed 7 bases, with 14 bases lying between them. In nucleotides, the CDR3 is TGTGCCTGGACCCCCCCCCAGGGGCAGCCCCAGCATTTT. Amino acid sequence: CAWTPPQGQPQHF.

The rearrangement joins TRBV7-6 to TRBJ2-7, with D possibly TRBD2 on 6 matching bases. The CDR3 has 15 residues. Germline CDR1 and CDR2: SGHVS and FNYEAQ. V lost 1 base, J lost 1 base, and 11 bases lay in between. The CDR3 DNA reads TGTGCCAGCAGCTTAGTGGCGGGATCGTCCTACGAGCAGTACTTC. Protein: CASSLVAGSSYEQYF.

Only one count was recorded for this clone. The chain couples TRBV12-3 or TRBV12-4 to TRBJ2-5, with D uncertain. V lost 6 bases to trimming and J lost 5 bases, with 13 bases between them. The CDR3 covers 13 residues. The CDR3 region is CASSSPSFETQYF. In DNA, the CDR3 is TGTGCCAGCAGCTCCCCTAGTTTTGAGACCCAGTACTTC.

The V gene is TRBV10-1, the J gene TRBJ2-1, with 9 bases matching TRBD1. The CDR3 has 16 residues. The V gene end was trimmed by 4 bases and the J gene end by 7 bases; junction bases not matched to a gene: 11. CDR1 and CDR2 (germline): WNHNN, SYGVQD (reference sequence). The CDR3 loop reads CASSANTGTGRNEQFF. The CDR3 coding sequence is TGCGCCAGCAGTGCGAACACCGGGACAGGGAGGAATGAGCAGTTCTTC.

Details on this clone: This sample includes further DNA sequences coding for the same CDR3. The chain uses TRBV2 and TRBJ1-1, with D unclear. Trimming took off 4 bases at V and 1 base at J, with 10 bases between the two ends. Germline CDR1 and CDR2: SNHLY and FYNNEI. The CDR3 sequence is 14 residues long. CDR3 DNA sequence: TGTGCCAGCAGTGTTAAGGGAGAGAACACTGAAGCTTTCTTT. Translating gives CASSVKGENTEAFF. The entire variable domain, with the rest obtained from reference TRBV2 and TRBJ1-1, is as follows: EPEVTQTPSHQVTQMGQEVILRCVPISNHLYFYWYRQILGQKVEFLVSFYNNEISEKSEIFDDQFSVERPDGSNFTLKIRSTKLEDSAMYFCASSVKGENTEAFFGQGTRLTVV.

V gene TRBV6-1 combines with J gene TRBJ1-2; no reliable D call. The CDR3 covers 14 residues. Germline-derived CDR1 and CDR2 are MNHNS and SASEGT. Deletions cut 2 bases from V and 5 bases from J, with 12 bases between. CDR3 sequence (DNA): TGTGCCAGCAGTGAATGGTCCCAGATTTATGGCTACACCTTC. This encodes CASSEWSQIYGYTF.